This T cell receptor (beta chain) appears in the sequencing data of a study of cytomegalovirus exposure and HLA in healthy donors. The donors were healthy bone marrow donors. The primer mix had 60 Vbeta and 13 Jbeta primers. Clones were read by immunoSEQ multiplex PCR, and TCRdb kept only the in-frame ones, dropping some. Here the sample spans fewer than 150,000 clones, 70% to 80% being singletons. Comments on this clone: Its antigen is unknown.

Study findings and constraints: Upon later analysis, TCR association rates were observed to vary by HLA locus, being highest for DRB1 and lowest for HLA-C. A later analysis reportedly identified an Asian-associated ancestry cluster as carrying fewer N-insertions than the roughly 600-donor mean. In vitro experiments confirmed that a few CMV-associated chains were specific for CMV antigens.

Germline values: CDR1 MDHEN, CDR2 SYDVKM. Trimming took off 3 bases at V and 4 bases at J, with 12 bases between the two ends. The CDR3 runs 15 residues. This clonotype was obtained from a man aged 45-65 years in good health and CMV-seronegative. The sequenced material came from PBMCs. The chain links TRBV28 to TRBJ2-2; D is possibly TRBD2 (6 bases). CDR3 DNA sequence: TGTGCCAGCAGTTTGGAGGGCTGGGGCACCGGGGAGCTGTTTTTT. Residues: CASSLEGWGTGELFF. The full variable domain, in which reference TRBV28 and TRBJ2-2 provide the parts outside the CDR3, is DVKVTQSSRYLVKRTGEKVFLECVQDMDHENMFWYRQDPGLGLRLIYFSYDVKMKEKGDIPEGYSVSREKKERFSLILESASTNQTSMYLCASSLEGWGTGELFFGEGSRLTVL.